This T cell receptor beta chain originates from a study of T cells after yellow fever vaccination. This clonotype has more than one count but fewer than ten. In TCRdb, the 5' RACE reads were re-called with MiXCR into one record per CDR3 protein. The table shows hundreds of thousands of distinct CDR3 sequences, with 17% occurring only once. The starting material was PBMCs, obtained 5 days after the first yellow fever vaccination. This receptor was taken from a man between 18 and 35 years old who received the YFV17D yellow fever vaccine.

CDR3 sequence: CASSWDRHTGELFF. The DNA for the CDR3 is TGCGCCAGCAGCTGGGACAGACATACCGGGGAGCTGTTTTTT. The chain couples TRBV5-1 to TRBJ2-2; TRBD1 aligns across 7 bases. V dropped 3 bases and J dropped 5; count of bases not matched to a gene: 4. CDR1 is SGHRS and CDR2 is YFSETQ in the germline V gene. The CDR3 is 14 residues long.